This T cell receptor (beta chain) comes out of a study of CD8 T cells in ankylosing spondylitis. General study results and limits: Disease-linked clones, CD8+, were relatively rare in peripheral blood. Among TCR beta sequences, a motif of about 8 highly homologous variants appeared characteristic of ankylosing spondylitis blood.

This clonotype was observed a few times. Its matching antigen is unknown. TCRdb called the 5' RACE reads again in MiXCR, with one record for every CDR3 protein. The table lists about 460,000 distinct CDR3 sequences, approximately 5.3% of them singletons. Trimming took 6 bases from V and 5 from J; bases not matched to a gene: 12. Germline V gives CDR1 DFQATT, CDR2 SNEGSKA (reference sequence). This CDR3 region has 15 residues. The clonotype originates from a male donor with ankylosing spondylitis. Sequencing was done on a sample of blood, either unsorted or a sorted T cell fraction (not recorded which). J is TRBJ2-7 and V is TRBV20-1; 11 bases are a match to TRBD2. DNA for the CDR3: TGCAGTGCGAACAACCCCACTAGCGGGAGCGACGAGCAGTACTTC. It encodes CSANNPTSGSDEQYF.